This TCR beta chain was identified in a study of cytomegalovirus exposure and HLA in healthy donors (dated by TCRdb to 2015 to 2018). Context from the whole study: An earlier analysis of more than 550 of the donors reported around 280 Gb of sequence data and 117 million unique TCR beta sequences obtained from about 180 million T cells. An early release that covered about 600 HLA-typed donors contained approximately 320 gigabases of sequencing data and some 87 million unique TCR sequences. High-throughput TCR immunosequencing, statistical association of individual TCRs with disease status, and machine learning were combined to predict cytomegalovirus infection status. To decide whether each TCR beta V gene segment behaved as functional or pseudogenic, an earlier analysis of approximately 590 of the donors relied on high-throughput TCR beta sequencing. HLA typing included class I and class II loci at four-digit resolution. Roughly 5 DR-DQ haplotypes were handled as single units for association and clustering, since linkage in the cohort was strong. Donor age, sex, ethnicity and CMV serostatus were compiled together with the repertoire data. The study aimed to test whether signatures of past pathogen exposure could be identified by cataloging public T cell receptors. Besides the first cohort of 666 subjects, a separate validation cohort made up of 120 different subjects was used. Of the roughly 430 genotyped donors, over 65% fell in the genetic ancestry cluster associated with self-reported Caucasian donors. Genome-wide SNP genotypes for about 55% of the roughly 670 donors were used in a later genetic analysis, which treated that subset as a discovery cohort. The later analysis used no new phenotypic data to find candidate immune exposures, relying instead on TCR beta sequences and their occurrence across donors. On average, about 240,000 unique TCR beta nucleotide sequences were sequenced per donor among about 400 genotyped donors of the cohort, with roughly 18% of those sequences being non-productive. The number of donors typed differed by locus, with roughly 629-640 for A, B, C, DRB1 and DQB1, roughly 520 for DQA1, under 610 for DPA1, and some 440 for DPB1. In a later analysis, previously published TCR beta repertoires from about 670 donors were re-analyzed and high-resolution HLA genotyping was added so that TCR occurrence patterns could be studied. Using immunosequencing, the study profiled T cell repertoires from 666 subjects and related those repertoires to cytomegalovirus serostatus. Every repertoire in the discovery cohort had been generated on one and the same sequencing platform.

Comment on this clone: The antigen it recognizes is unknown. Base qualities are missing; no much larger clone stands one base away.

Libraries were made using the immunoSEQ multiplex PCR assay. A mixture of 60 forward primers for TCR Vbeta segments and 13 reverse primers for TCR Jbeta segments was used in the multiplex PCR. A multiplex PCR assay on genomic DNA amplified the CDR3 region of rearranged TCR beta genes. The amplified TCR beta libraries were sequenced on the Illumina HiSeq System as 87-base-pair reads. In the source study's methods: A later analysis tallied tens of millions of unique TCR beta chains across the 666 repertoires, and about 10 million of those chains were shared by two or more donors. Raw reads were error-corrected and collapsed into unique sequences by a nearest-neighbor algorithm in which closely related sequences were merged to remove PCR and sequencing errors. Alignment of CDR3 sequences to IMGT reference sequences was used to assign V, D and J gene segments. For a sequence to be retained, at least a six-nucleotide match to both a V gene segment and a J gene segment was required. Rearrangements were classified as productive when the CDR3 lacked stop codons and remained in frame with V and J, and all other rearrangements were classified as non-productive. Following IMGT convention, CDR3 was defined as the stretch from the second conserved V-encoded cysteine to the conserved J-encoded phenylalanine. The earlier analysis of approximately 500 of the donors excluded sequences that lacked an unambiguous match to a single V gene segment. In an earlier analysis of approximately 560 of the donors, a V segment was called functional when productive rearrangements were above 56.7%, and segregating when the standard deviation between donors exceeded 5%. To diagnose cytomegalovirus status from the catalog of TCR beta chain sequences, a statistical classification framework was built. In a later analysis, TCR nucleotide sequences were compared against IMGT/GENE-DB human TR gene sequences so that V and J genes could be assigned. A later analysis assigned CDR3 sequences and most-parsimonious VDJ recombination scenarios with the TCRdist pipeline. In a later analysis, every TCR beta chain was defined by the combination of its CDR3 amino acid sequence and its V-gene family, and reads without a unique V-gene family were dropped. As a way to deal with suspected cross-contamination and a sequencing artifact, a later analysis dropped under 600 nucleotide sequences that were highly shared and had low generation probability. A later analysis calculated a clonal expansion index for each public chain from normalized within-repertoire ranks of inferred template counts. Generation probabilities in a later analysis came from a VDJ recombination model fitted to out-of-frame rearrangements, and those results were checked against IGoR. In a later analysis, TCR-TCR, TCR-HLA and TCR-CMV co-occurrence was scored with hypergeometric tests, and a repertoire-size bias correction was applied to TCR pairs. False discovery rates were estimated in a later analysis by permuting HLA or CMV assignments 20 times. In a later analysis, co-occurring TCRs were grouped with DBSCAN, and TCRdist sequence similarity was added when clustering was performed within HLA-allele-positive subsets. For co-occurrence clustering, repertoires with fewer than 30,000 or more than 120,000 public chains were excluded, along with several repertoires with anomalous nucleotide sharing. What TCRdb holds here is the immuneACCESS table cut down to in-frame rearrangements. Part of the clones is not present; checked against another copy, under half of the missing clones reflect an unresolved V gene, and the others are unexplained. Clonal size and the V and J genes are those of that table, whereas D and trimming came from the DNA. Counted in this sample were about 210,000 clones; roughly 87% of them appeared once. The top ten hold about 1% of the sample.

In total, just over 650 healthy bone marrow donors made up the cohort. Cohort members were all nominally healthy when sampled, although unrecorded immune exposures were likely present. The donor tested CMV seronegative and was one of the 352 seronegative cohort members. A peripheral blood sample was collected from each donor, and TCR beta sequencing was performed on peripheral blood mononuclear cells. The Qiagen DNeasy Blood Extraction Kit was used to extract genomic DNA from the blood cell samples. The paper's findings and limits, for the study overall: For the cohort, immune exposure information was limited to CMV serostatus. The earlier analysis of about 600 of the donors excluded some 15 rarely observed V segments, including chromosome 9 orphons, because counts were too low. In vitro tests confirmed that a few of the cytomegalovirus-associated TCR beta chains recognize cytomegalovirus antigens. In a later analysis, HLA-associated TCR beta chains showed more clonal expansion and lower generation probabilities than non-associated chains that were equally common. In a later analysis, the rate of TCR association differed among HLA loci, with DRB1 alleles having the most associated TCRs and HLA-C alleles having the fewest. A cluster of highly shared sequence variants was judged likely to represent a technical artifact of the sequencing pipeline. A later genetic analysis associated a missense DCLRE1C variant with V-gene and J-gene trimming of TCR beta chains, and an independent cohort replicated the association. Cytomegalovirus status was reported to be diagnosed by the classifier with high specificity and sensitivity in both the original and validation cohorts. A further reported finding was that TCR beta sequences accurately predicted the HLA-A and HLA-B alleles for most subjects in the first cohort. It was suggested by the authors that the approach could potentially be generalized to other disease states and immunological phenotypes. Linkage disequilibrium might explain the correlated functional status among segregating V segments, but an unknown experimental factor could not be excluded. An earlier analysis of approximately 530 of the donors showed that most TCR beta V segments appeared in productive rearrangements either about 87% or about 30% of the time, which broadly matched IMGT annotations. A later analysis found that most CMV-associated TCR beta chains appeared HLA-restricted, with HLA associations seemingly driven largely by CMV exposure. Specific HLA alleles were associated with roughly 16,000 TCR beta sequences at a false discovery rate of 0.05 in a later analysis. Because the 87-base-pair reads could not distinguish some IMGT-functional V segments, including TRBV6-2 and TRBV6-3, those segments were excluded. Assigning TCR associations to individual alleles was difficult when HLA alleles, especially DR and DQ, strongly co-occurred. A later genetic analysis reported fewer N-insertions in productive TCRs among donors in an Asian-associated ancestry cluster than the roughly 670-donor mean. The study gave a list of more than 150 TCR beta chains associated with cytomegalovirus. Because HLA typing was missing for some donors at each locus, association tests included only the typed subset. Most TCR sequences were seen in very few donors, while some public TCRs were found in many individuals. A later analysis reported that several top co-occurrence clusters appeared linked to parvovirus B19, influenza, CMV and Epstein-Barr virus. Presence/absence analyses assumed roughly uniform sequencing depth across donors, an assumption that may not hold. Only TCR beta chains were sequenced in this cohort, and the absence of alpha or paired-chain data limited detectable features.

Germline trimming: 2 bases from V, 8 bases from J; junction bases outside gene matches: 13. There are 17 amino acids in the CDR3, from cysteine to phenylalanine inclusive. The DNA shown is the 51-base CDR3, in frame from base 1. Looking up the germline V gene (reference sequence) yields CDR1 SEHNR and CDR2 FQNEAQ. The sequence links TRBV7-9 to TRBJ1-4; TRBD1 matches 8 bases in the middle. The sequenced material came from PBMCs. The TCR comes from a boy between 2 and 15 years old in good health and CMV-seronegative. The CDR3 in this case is CASSLLVDREVREKLFF. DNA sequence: TGTGCCAGCAGCTTATTGGTGGACAGGGAAGTTAGGGAAAAACTGTTTTTT. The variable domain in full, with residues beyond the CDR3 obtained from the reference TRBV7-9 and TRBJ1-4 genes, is DTGVSQNPRHKITKRGQNVTFRCDPISEHNRLYWYRQTLGQGPEFLTYFQNEAQLEKSRLLSDRFSAERPKGSFSTLEIQRTEQGDSAMYLCASSLLVDREVREKLFFGSGTQLSVL.